Listed below are T cell receptor beta chains from one sample, sequenced in a study of blood T cell repertoires in COVID-19. Method: immunoSEQ multiplex PCR; TCRdb's copy keeps in-frame clones and lacks some. Among a few hundred thousand clones listed, roughly 80% were seen once. Specimen: peripheral blood. These receptors all stem from a woman aged 70-85 years with acute or convalescent COVID-19. The CDR3 runs from the conserved cysteine through the conserved F or W. The D gene is left open where the match is weak. Clone size appears in some rows only: once, few, many, or a class for an expanded clone.

CDR3aa	CDR3nt	v_gene	j_gene	d_gene	abundance
CASRSDRNTGELFF	TGTGCCAGCAGATCCGACAGGAACACCGGGGAGCTGTTTTTT	TRBV6-5	TRBJ2-2	-	-
CSASPGSQETQYF	TGCAGCGCCTCTCCGGGGAGCCAAGAGACCCAGTACTTC	TRBV29-1	TRBJ2-5	-	-
CASSQSSLTGSNQPQHF	TGTGCCAGCAGCCAATCAAGCCTGACAGGCAGCAATCAGCCCCAGCATTTT	TRBV3-1/TRBV3-2	TRBJ1-5	-	once
CASSQGLAREQYF	TGTGCCAGCAGTCAGGGACTAGCGAGAGAGCAGTACTTC	TRBV7-2	TRBJ2-7	TRBD2	-
CASSYLGQGARGYTF	TGTGCCAGCAGTTACCTCGGACAGGGGGCAAGAGGCTACACCTTC	TRBV6-5	TRBJ1-2	TRBD1	-
CAIRELARTGELFF	TGTGCCATCAGGGAGCTCGCGAGGACCGGGGAGCTGTTTTTT	TRBV10-3	TRBJ2-2	-	few
CASRKGSGTGELFF	TGTGCCAGTAGAAAGGGGTCTGGCACCGGGGAGCTGTTTTTT	TRBV19	TRBJ2-2	-	-
CASSFFRTGIGELFF	TGTGCCAGCAGTTTTTTCCGGACAGGGATCGGGGAGCTGTTTTTT	TRBV28	TRBJ2-2	TRBD1	-
CASSRTSGVKETQYF	TGTGCCAGCAGCAGGACTAGCGGGGTTAAGGAGACCCAGTACTTC	TRBV7-2	TRBJ2-5	TRBD2	-
CASSPSAPGQGSSGANVLTF	TGTGCCAGCTCACCATCAGCTCCGGGACAGGGTAGCTCTGGGGCCAACGTCCTGACTTTC	TRBV18	TRBJ2-6	TRBD1	-
CASSRGLHYEQYF	TGTGCCAGCAGCCGGGGACTCCACTACGAGCAGTACTTC	TRBV14	TRBJ2-7	-	-
CASSLTGTGEGGYTF	TGTGCCAGCAGCTTAACCGGGACAGGGGAGGGCGGCTACACCTTC	TRBV7-3	TRBJ1-2	TRBD1	-
CASEGGASDTQYF	TGTGCCAGCGAGGGGGGGGCCTCAGATACGCAGTATTTT	TRBV6-5	TRBJ2-3	-	-
CASHSGEAANYGYTF	TGTGCCAGCCACAGCGGGGAGGCCGCTAACTATGGCTACACCTTC	TRBV18	TRBJ1-2	-	-
CASSLGGGAYTQYF	TGTGCCAGCAGCCTAGGCGGGGGGGCGTATACGCAGTATTTT	TRBV7-6	TRBJ2-3	TRBD2	-
CASSNSQENTEAFF	TGTGCCAGCTCCAACTCACAGGAGAACACTGAAGCTTTCTTT	TRBV18	TRBJ1-1	-	-
CASSYSDRGSTDTQYF	TGTGCCAGCAGTTACTCCGACAGGGGCAGCACAGATACGCAGTATTTT	TRBV6-5	TRBJ2-3	TRBD1	-
CASSELGRQDTQYF	TGTGCCAGCAGTGAATTGGGCAGACAGGATACGCAGTATTTT	TRBV2	TRBJ2-3	-	-
CATSTDRRSTDTQYF	TGTGCCACCAGCACGGACAGGCGGTCCACAGATACGCAGTATTTT	TRBV15	TRBJ2-3	TRBD1	-
CASSLMTSGGDNEQFF	TGCGCCAGCAGCTTGATGACTAGCGGGGGGGACAATGAGCAGTTCTTC	TRBV5-1	TRBJ2-1	TRBD2	-
CASSYSAGTGDADTQYF	TGTGCCAGCAGTTACTCGGCCGGGACAGGGGACGCAGATACGCAGTATTTT	TRBV6-2/TRBV6-3	TRBJ2-3	TRBD1	-
CATPDRGRIATNEKLFF	TGTGCCACTCCGGACAGGGGGCGAATTGCAACTAATGAAAAACTGTTTTTT	TRBV19	TRBJ1-4	TRBD1	-
CASSGTYTGELFF	TGTGCCAGCAGCGGGACATACACCGGGGAGCTGTTTTTT	TRBV11-3	TRBJ2-2	-	-
CSVAWGIQETQYF	TGCAGCGTTGCTTGGGGCATCCAAGAGACCCAGTACTTC	TRBV29-1	TRBJ2-5	-	few
CATRTFRSSYNSPLHF	TGTGCCACCCGGACTTTCCGAAGCTCCTATAATTCACCCCTCCACTTT	TRBV24-1	TRBJ1-6	-	-
CASSPERTGTPLHF	TGTGCCAGCTCACCAGAGCGGACAGGTACACCCCTCCACTTT	TRBV18	TRBJ1-6	TRBD1	few
CASSVVGDQETQYF	TGTGCCAGCAGCGTAGTGGGAGACCAAGAGACCCAGTACTTC	TRBV9	TRBJ2-5	-	few
CASSYTTGALGTQYF	TGTGCCAGCAGTTATACGACAGGCGCCCTTGGGACCCAGTACTTC	TRBV6-5	TRBJ2-5	-	-
CASSPSQGGETQYF	TGTGCCAGCTCACCTTCTCAGGGAGGAGAGACCCAGTACTTC	TRBV18	TRBJ2-5	-	-
CSVEATGTQKGKLFF	TGCAGCGTTGAAGCTACCGGGACTCAAAAGGGAAAACTGTTTTTT	TRBV29-1	TRBJ1-4	-	-
CASSQPRTGGKLFF	TGTGCCAGCAGCCAACCTCGGACAGGGGGAAAACTGTTTTTT	TRBV6-5	TRBJ1-4	TRBD1	-
CSVRTGGTDTQYF	TGCAGCGTGCGGACAGGGGGTACAGATACGCAGTATTTT	TRBV29-1	TRBJ2-3	TRBD1	-
CASSYVGQATTEAFF	TGCGCCAGCAGCTACGTTGGACAGGCGACCACTGAAGCTTTCTTT	TRBV5-1	TRBJ1-1	TRBD1	-
CASSLRDRGTGELFF	TGTGCCAGCAGCCTCCGGGACAGGGGAACCGGGGAGCTGTTTTTT	TRBV3-1/TRBV3-2	TRBJ2-2	TRBD1	-
CASSPSGAGHGELFF	TGTGCCAGCAGTCCTAGCGGGGCAGGGCACGGGGAGCTGTTTTTT	TRBV6-5	TRBJ2-2	TRBD2	-
CASSPRTASTDTQYF	TGTGCCAGCAGCCCTAGGACAGCTAGCACAGATACGCAGTATTTT	TRBV11-2	TRBJ2-3	-	-
CASTDPGGTADTQYF	TGCGCCAGCACCGATCCCGGAGGTACGGCAGATACGCAGTATTTT	TRBV5-1	TRBJ2-3	-	-
CASSLARLQGTQPQHF	TGTGCCAGCAGCTTGGCCCGCCTACAGGGGACTCAGCCCCAGCATTTT	TRBV5-6	TRBJ1-5	TRBD1	-
CASSLNTGAEQYF	TGCGCCAGCAGCTTGAATACAGGGGCCGAGCAGTACTTC	TRBV5-1	TRBJ2-7	TRBD1	-
CASKEGSGGSYNEQFF	TGTGCCAGCAAGGAGGGTAGCGGGGGTTCCTACAATGAGCAGTTCTTC	TRBV2	TRBJ2-1	TRBD2	once
CASPPKRGAEPLAKNIQYF	TGTGCCAGCCCTCCCAAACGGGGGGCGGAACCCCTAGCCAAAAACATTCAGTACTTC	TRBV21-1	TRBJ2-4	-	-
CASSEGSSNEKLFF	TGCGCCAGCAGCGAAGGGAGTAGTAATGAAAAACTGTTTTTT	TRBV5-1	TRBJ1-4	-	-
CASSSPYTF	TGTGCCAGCAGTTCTCCCTACACCTTC	TRBV12-3/TRBV12-4	TRBJ1-2	-	-
CASSWAQGRTDTQYF	TGTGCCAGCAGTTGGGCCCAAGGTCGGACAGATACGCAGTATTTT	TRBV6-2/TRBV6-3	TRBJ2-3	-	-
CASSDRDRGRYTEAFF	TGTGCCAGCAGCGACCGGGACAGGGGGCGTTACACTGAAGCTTTCTTT	TRBV3-1/TRBV3-2	TRBJ1-1	TRBD1	-
CASHQGYEQYF	TGTGCCAGCCACCAGGGCTACGAGCAGTACTTC	TRBV6-5	TRBJ2-7	-	-
CASSIMEGMADTQYF	TGTGCCAGCAGCATAATGGAGGGGATGGCAGATACGCAGTATTTT	TRBV9	TRBJ2-3	-	-